These 31 T cell receptor beta chains came from one sample sequenced in a study of response to subunit inactivated influenza vaccine. TCRdb used MiXCR to reprocess the RT-PCR reads, holding one entry per CDR3 protein. The data contain 550,000 to 800,000 distinct CDR3 sequences, roughly 14% of them singletons. The specimen comprised PBMCs from blood, sampled roughly 12 days after vaccination. Receptor source: a man between 50 and 59 years old who received an inactivated influenza vaccine.

This rearrangement joins TRBV4-2 to TRBJ2-3; the match to TRBD2 covers 7 bases. After removal of 1 base from V and 4 bases from J, the junction contained 8 bases not matched to a gene. This CDR3 has 16 amino acids. Germline CDR1 reads LGHNA; CDR2 reads YNFKEQ. The CDR3 is CASSQAYNRGADTQYF. As DNA, the CDR3 is TGTGCCAGCAGCCAAGCCTATAACCGGGGGGCAGATACGCAGTATTTT.

The chain uses TRBV27 and TRBJ2-5, with D perhaps TRBD1 or TRBD2 (5 bases each). V lost 2 bases and J 5 bases, leaving 18 bases between the germline ends. CDR1 and CDR2 (germline): MNHEY, SMNVEV (reference sequence). The CDR3 runs to 16 residues. In DNA, the CDR3 is TGTGCCAGCAGTTTAACGGGACCCCCGAAGGGGGAGACCCAGTACTTC. It specifies CASSLTGPPKGETQYF.

Only a few counts were recorded for this clonotype. CDR3 region: CATSDSLAGGPRAQYF. The CDR3 region has the DNA TGTGCCACCAGTGACTCTCTAGCGGGAGGGCCTCGGGCCCAGTACTTC. The chain employs TRBV24-1 and TRBJ2-5, with 12 nucleotides matching TRBD2. V trimming: 4 bases; J trimming: 9 bases; junction bases outside the gene matches: 11. The germline V gene has CDR1 KGHDR and CDR2 SFDVKD. CDR3 size: 16 residues.

This chain links TRBV10-3 with TRBJ2-1; 11 bases are a match to TRBD2. V lost 2 bases to trimming and J lost 5 bases; unmatched junction nucleotides: 5. The CDR3 sequence is 16 residues long. Germline CDR1 ENHRY, CDR2 SYGVKD. The CDR3, as DNA: TGTGCCATCAGTGAGACGACTAGCGGGACCGACAATGAGCAGTTCTTC. It translates to CAISETTSGTDNEQFF.

This clonotype has more than one count but fewer than ten. The chain has TRBV7-6 and TRBJ2-6, with TRBD2 matching 8 bases. Germline CDR1 and CDR2: SGHVS and FNYEAQ. The trim removed 2 bases at V and 0 bases at J, leaving 15 bases unmatched. CDR3 length equals 21 residues. The CDR3 region is CASSLTPSAGGFFSGANVLTF. In nucleotides, the CDR3 is TGTGCCAGCAGCTTAACTCCCTCGGCGGGAGGATTCTTCTCTGGGGCCAACGTCCTGACTTTC.

This rearrangement joins TRBV7-9 to TRBJ2-1; D possibly uses TRBD1 or TRBD2 (5 bases each). CDR3 size: 14 residues. Germline V gives CDR1 SEHNR, CDR2 FQNEAQ (reference sequence). Trimming stripped 5 bases from V and 5 bases from J, with 13 bases between. The CDR3 sequence: CASSPPWDDNEQFF. DNA for the CDR3: TGTGCCAGCAGCCCGCCGTGGGACGACAATGAGCAGTTCTTC.

This rearrangement joins TRBV28 to TRBJ1-2; D remains unclear. The CDR3 is 14 residues long. V dropped 5 bases and J dropped 4 bases, with 14 bases sitting between them. Germline CDR1 reads MDHEN; CDR2 reads SYDVKM. As DNA, the CDR3 is TGTGCCAGCAGTGCGATAAGGGATTTCTATGGCTACACCTTC. This encodes CASSAIRDFYGYTF.

There are a few counts of this clonotype. The rearrangement links TRBV3-1 to TRBJ1-6; D gene uncertain. Per germline, CDR1 LGHDT and CDR2 YNNKEL (reference sequence). This CDR3 contains 14 residues. The V gene lost 6 bases and the J gene lost 0 bases, with 6 bases spanning the gap. The CDR3 DNA reads as TGTGCCAGCAGAAGCATCTCCTATAATTCACCCCTCCACTTT. Protein sequence: CASRSISYNSPLHF.

The chain couples TRBV7-9 to TRBJ2-3; tentative D call: TRBD2 (7 bases). Germline V gene sequence: CDR1 SEHNR, CDR2 FQNEAQ (reference sequence). The CDR3 consists of 16 residues. V lost 5 bases and J 8 bases, leaving 23 bases between the germline ends. The chain's CDR3 is CASSPMGGALAGTQYF. In DNA form, the CDR3 reads TGTGCCAGCAGCCCTATGGGGGGGGCCCTGGCAGGTACGCAGTATTTT.

There are a few counts of this clonotype. The chain links TRBV28 to TRBJ2-3; D is ambiguous. Germline V gene lookup returns CDR1 MDHEN and CDR2 SYDVKM. V lost 2 bases and J 2 bases, leaving 11 bases between the germline ends. The CDR3 has 15 amino acids. The CDR3 bases are TGTGCCAGCAGTTTAGTTTCGCCTGACACAGATACGCAGTATTTT. Its translation is CASSLVSPDTDTQYF.

A few counts support this clonotype. This chain links TRBV3-1 with TRBJ1-2; no clear D. With 0 bases removed from V and 4 bases from J, the gap between germline ends came to 12 bases. The CDR3 is 15 residues long. The germline V gene has CDR1 LGHDT and CDR2 YNNKEL (reference sequence). The DNA of the CDR3 is TGTGCCAGCAGCCAAGATCTCTCGGGCCCCTATGGCTACACCTTC. Translating it yields CASSQDLSGPYGYTF. Supplemented by reference TRBV3-1 and TRBJ1-2, the full variable domain reads DTAVSQTPKYLVTQMGNDKSIKCEQNLGHDTMYWYKQDSKKFLKIMFSYNNKELIINETVPNRFSPKSPDKAHLNLHINSLELGDSAVYFCASSQDLSGPYGYTFGSGTRLTVV.

A few counts support this clonotype. The chain links TRBV20-1 to TRBJ2-5, with D perhaps matching TRBD2 (5 bases). The length of the CDR3 is 16 residues. Trimming took 3 bases from V and 0 from J, leaving 17 bases between them. In germline, CDR1 is DFQATT, CDR2 SNEGSKA (reference sequence). CDR3 amino acids: CSARVPLAVNQETQYF. The CDR3 coding sequence is TGCAGTGCTAGGGTCCCTCTAGCAGTGAACCAAGAGACCCAGTACTTC.

The chain links TRBV7-2 to TRBJ1-4; possible D gene TRBD1, 5 bases. Germline assignment: CDR1 SGHTA and CDR2 FQGNSA. V dropped 0 bases and J dropped 0 bases, with 8 bases sitting between them. CDR3 size: 16 residues. CDR3 sequence (DNA): TGTGCCAGCAGCTTAGCTTCGGGGGCAACTAATGAAAAACTGTTTTTT. It encodes CASSLASGATNEKLFF.

V gene TRBV5-1 combines with J gene TRBJ2-3; D is possibly TRBD2 (6 bases). Germline assignment: CDR1 SGHRS and CDR2 YFSETQ. The CDR3 runs 14 residues. Trimming left V 3 bases short and J 2 bases short, with 10 bases between. The CDR3 nucleotides read TGCGCCAGCAGCTCTAGCGATAACACAGATACGCAGTATTTT. It codes for CASSSSDNTDTQYF.

This clonotype occurred a few times. V usage is TRBV13 and J usage is TRBJ2-3, with D tentatively TRBD2 (5 bases). Deletions cut 5 bases from V and 0 bases from J, with 12 bases between. The CDR3 length is 15 residues. Looked up from germline, CDR1 is PRHDT and CDR2 is FYEKMQ (reference sequence). CDR3 coding DNA: TGTGCCAGCAGCCACGGAGGCACTAGCACAGATACGCAGTATTTT. It specifies CASSHGGTSTDTQYF.

This clonotype was counted ten times or more. This sequence joins TRBV7-2 and TRBJ1-4; D may be TRBD1 (6 bases). Germline lookup yields CDR1 SGHTA and CDR2 FQGNSA. This CDR3 contains 15 residues. The V end was cut by 4 bases, the J end by 8 bases, with 17 bases between. CDR3 sequence reads: CASSSPPRTAEKLFF. DNA for the CDR3: TGTGCCAGCAGCTCGCCCCCAAGGACAGCGGAAAAACTGTTTTTT.

The V gene is TRBV29-1, the J gene TRBJ1-2, with 9 bases lining up with TRBD1. The CDR3 runs to 12 residues. In germline, CDR1 is SQVTM, CDR2 ANQGSEA. V was pared by 6 bases and J by 4 bases, with 3 bases of the junction left unmatched. The CDR3 coding sequence is TGCAGCGTCAGGACAGGGGTCTATGGCTACACCTTC. It encodes CSVRTGVYGYTF. Full variable domain (remainder filled in from reference TRBV29-1 and TRBJ1-2): SAVISQKPSRDICQRGTSLTIQCQVDSQVTMMFWYRQQPGQSLTLIATANQGSEATYESGFVIDKFPISRPNLTFSTLTVSNMSPEDSSIYLCSVRTGVYGYTFGSGTRLTVV.

This chain connects TRBV10-3 to TRBJ2-7; tentative D call: TRBD2 (5 bases). The CDR3 has 16 amino acids. Between the trimmed V and J ends, which lost 0 bases and 5 bases, there was a span of 17 bases. Germline CDR1 is ENHRY and CDR2 is SYGVKD. The CDR3 protein is CAISESMVGAVNEQYF. The CDR3 nucleotides read TGTGCCATCAGTGAGTCGATGGTGGGAGCGGTAAACGAGCAGTACTTC.

The sample holds a few counts of this clonotype. The V call is TRBV28, the J call TRBJ2-7, with a tentative D call TRBD1 (5 bases). With 6 bases removed from V and 4 bases from J, the gap between germline ends came to 13 bases. CDR1 is MDHEN and CDR2 is SYDVKM in the germline V gene. This CDR3 region has 13 residues. CDR3: CASRPGFPYEQYF. The CDR3 bases are TGTGCCAGCAGACCAGGGTTTCCATACGAGCAGTACTTC.

This clonotype was recorded at least ten times. The rearrangement uses TRBV6-6 and TRBJ2-2; no definite D call. V lost 8 bases to trimming and J lost 0 bases, with 7 bases between them. Germline V gene lookup returns CDR1 MNHNY and CDR2 SVGAGI (reference sequence). This CDR3 spans 13 amino acids. Here the CDR3 DNA reads TGTGCCAGCCGGCTCTCGAACACCGGGGAGCTGTTTTTT. The encoded protein is CASRLSNTGELFF.

This clonotype was detected a few times. This chain links TRBV4-1 with TRBJ2-1; 8 positions agree with TRBD2. The germline CDR1 and CDR2 sequences are MGHRA and YSYEKL. With V trimmed by 3 bases and J by 4 bases, 14 bases remained unmatched. This CDR3 comprises 18 residues. The CDR3 nucleotides are TGCGCCAGCAGCCAGAATCAGGCCTTCGGGGGGGCTTACAATGAGCAGTTCTTC. This translates into CASSQNQAFGGAYNEQFF.

The genes are TRBV9 and TRBJ2-1; D is undetermined. V gave up 3 bases and J gave up 0 bases, with 10 bases separating them. Germline V CDR1 and CDR2: SGDLS, YYNGEE. The CDR3 length is 15 residues. In DNA, the CDR3 is TGTGCCAGCAGCGACCCTGGTAGCTCCTACAATGAGCAGTTCTTC. Its translation: CASSDPGSSYNEQFF.

This clonotype was counted only a few times. The chain recombines TRBV27 with TRBJ2-3; D uncertain. The V end lost 5 bases, the J end lost 6 bases, and 21 bases lay between the germline ends. There are 16 residues in the CDR3. Germline CDR1 and CDR2: MNHEY and SMNVEV (reference sequence). CDR3 amino acids: CASSIHPTGQLDTQYF. The CDR3 region has the DNA TGTGCCAGCAGTATCCACCCGACGGGCCAGCTGGATACGCAGTATTTT.

V gene TRBV7-2 combines with J gene TRBJ2-3; the D gene could be TRBD1 or TRBD2 (6 bases each). Between the trimmed V and J ends, which lost 1 base and 6 bases, there was a span of 11 bases. The CDR3 has 14 residues. The germline V gene has CDR1 SGHTA and CDR2 FQGNSA. The DNA for the CDR3 is TGTGCCAGCAGCTTAGATACAGGGAGGGATACGCAGTATTTT. Amino acids: CASSLDTGRDTQYF.

Only a few counts were recorded for this clonotype. The J gene is TRBJ1-5, the V gene TRBV7-2; maybe TRBD1 (5 bases). The CDR3 runs to 13 residues. Germline CDR1 SGHTA, CDR2 FQGNSA. The V end was cut by 5 bases, the J end by 5 bases, with 10 bases between. CDR3 DNA: TGTGCCAGCAGCAGAGACAGTGATCAGCCCCAGCATTTT. As protein: CASSRDSDQPQHF.

This rearrangement joins TRBV6-1 to TRBJ1-2; TRBD1 is a possible D gene (5 bases). The CDR3 length is 15 residues. Germline CDR1 is MNHNS and CDR2 is SASEGT. V was cut by 6 bases and J by 4 bases, with 18 bases left in between. CDR3 in amino acids: CASSLDSRPTYGYTF. CDR3 bases: TGTGCCAGCAGCCTCGACAGCCGGCCCACCTATGGCTACACCTTC.

The rearrangement uses TRBV30 and TRBJ2-1; D may correspond to TRBD1 or TRBD2 (6 bases each). Germline CDR1 is GTSNPN and CDR2 is SVGIG (reference sequence). The V end lost 5 bases, the J end lost 10 bases, and 12 bases lay between the germline ends. The CDR3 totals 11 residues. The CDR3 loop is CAWALGGEQFF. The CDR3 nucleotides read TGTGCCTGGGCCCTGGGGGGCGAGCAGTTCTTC.

This clonotype was seen a handful of times. V and J are TRBV24-1 and TRBJ2-2, with a weak D call TRBD2 (5 bases). This CDR3 has 15 amino acids. The germline CDR1 and CDR2 sequences are KGHDR and SFDVKD. Trimming stripped 4 bases from V and 5 bases from J, with 13 bases between. The DNA for the CDR3 is TGTGCCACCAGTGACCCCCGTAGAGGGACCGGGGAGCTGTTTTTT. It specifies CATSDPRRGTGELFF.

V is TRBV20-1 and J is TRBJ1-3; possible D gene TRBD1, 6 bases. CDR1 and CDR2 (germline): DFQATT, SNEGSKA (reference sequence). There are 14 residues in the CDR3. Between the trimmed V and J ends, which lost 2 bases and 2 bases, there was a span of 10 bases. The CDR3 DNA reads TGCAGTGCTAGATGGGGGGCAGCTGGAAACACCATATATTTT. Amino acid sequence: CSARWGAAGNTIYF.

In this sample, this clonotype turned up a few times. The chain combines TRBV12-3 or TRBV12-4 with TRBJ2-2; D might be TRBD2 (5 bases). The CDR3 has 15 residues. The V end lost 2 bases, the J end lost 3 bases, and 10 bases lay between the germline ends. The CDR3 nucleotides are TGTGCCAGCAGTTTAAGTCAAGCGGACACCGGGGAGCTGTTTTTT. This codes for CASSLSQADTGELFF.

V is TRBV20-1 and J is TRBJ1-1; D possibly corresponds to TRBD1 (6 bases). The CDR3 is 13 residues long. Germline CDR1 and CDR2: DFQATT and SNEGSKA (reference sequence). For the CDR3, the DNA is TGCAGAAGACAGGTCCCCGGGGGCACTGAAGCTTTCTTT. Translation gives CRRQVPGGTEAFF.